Below, one T cell receptor beta chain is given with its context. TCRdb's copy holds only in-frame clones and misses some; the assay was immunoSEQ multiplex PCR. The data show roughly 39,000 clones, around nine tenths seen once. This record belongs to a study of PD-L1 blockade in urothelial cancer. About the study: Most of the roughly 30 patients were men whose urothelial cancer was bladder-origin.

CDR1 is SGHTA and CDR2 is FQGNSA in the germline V gene. The V end was cut by 6 bases, the J end by 4 bases, with 13 bases between. This CDR3 spans 15 amino acids. The chain has TRBV7-2 and TRBJ1-6; unclear D gene. The sequencing used PBMCs, collected around atezolizumab (anti-PD-L1) treatment. This clonotype was obtained from a man aged 60 to 75 with urothelial cancer. CDR3 sequence reads: CASSDAGNYNSPLHF. The CDR3 DNA is TGTGCCAGCAGTGACGCGGGGAATTATAATTCACCCCTCCACTTT.